This TCR beta chain derives from a study of blood T cell repertoires in COVID-19. Turning to the study itself: Spain, Italy and the United States supplied samples that represented acute and convalescent COVID-19. T cells, B-cell-depleted T cells, or PBMCs provided the cDNA or gDNA that served as material.

Trimming took off 11 bases at V and 3 bases at J, with 27 bases between the two ends. Germline assignment: CDR1 SNHLY and CDR2 FYNNEI. The CDR3 loop spans 17 amino acids. Original processing methods: Researchers report that nucleated cell counts were estimated from reference gene primer amplification. The data were produced by immunoSEQ multiplex PCR, yet TCRdb's version contains in-frame clones alone and is incomplete. The DNA gave D and trimming, while V, J and clone size come from that table. The sample carries about 250,000 clones, almost 85% recorded once. The specimen was peripheral blood. The chain carries TRBV2 and TRBJ2-3; a weak D match, TRBD2 (5 bases). The clonotype originates from a man aged 50 or older with active or convalescent COVID-19. The CDR3 nucleotides read TGTGCCTTTACCGGGGAGACCACCCAAGATTTAACAGATACGCAGTATTTT. Its protein product is CAFTGETTQDLTDTQYF.